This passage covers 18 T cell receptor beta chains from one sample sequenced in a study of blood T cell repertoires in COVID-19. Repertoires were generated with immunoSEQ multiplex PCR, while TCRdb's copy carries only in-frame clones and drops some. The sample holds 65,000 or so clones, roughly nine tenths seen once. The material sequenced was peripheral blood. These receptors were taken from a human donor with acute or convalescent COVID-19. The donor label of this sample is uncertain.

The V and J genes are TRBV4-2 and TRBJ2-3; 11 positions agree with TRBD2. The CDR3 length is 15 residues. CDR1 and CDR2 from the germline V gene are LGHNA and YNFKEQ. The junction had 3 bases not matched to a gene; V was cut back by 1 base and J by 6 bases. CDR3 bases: TGTGCCAGCAGCCAAGGGGCTAGCGGGGGGGATACGCAGTATTTT. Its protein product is CASSQGASGGDTQYF.

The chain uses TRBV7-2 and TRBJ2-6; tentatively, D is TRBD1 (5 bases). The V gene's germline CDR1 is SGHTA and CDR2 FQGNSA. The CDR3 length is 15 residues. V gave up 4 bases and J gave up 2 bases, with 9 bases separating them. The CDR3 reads CASSSQGTGANVLTF. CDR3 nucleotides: TGTGCCAGCAGCTCTCAGGGAACTGGGGCCAACGTCCTGACTTTC.

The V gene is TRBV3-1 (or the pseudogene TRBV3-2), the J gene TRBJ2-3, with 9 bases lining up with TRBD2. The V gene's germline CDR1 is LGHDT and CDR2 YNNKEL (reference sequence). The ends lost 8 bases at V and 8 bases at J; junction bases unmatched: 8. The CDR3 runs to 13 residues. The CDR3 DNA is TGTGCCAGCGACCAAGAAGCGGGAGGTACGCAGTATTTT. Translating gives CASDQEAGGTQYF.

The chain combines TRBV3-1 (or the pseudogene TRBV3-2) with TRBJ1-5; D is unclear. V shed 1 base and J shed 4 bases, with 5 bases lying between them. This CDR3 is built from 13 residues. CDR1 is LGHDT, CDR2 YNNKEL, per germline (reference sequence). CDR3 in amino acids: CASSQGLNQPQHF. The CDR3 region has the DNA TGTGCCAGCAGCCAAGGCCTAAATCAGCCCCAGCATTTT.

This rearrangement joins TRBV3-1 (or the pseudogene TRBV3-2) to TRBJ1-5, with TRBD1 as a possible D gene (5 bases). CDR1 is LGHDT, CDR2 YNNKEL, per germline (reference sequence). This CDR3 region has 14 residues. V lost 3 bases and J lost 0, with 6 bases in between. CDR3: CASSHRDSNQPQHF. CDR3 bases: TGTGCCAGCAGCCACAGGGATAGCAATCAGCCCCAGCATTTT.

The CDR3 spells CASSLFSEAGSTDTQYF. As DNA, the CDR3 is TGTGCCAGCAGTTTATTCTCCGAGGCGGGAAGCACAGATACGCAGTATTTT. V usage is TRBV28 and J usage is TRBJ2-3, with D perhaps TRBD2 (6 bases). V lost 1 base and J 0 bases, leaving 14 bases between the germline ends. The germline V gene encodes CDR1 MDHEN and CDR2 SYDVKM. The CDR3 consists of 17 residues.

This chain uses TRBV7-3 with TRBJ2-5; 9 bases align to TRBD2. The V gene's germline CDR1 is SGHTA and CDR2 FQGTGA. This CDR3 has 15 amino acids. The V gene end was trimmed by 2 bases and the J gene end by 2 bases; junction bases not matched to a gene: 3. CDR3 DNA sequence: TGTGCCAGCAGCTTACTAGCGGGGCCACAAGAGACCCAGTACTTC. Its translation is CASSLLAGPQETQYF.

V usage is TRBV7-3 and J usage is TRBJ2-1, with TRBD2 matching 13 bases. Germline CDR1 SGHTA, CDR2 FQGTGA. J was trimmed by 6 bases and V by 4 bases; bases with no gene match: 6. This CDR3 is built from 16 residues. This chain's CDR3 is CASSSYGTSGTNEQFF. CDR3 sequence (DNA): TGTGCCAGCAGCTCCTACGGGACTAGCGGGACCAATGAGCAGTTCTTC.

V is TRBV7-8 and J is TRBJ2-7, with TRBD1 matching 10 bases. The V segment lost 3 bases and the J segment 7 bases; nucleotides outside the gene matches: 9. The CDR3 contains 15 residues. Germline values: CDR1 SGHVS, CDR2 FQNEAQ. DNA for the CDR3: TGTGCCAGCAGCTTTAGGACAGGGGGTTTCTTGGAGCAGTACTTC. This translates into CASSFRTGGFLEQYF. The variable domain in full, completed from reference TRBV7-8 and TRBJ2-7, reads GAGVSQSPRYKVAKRGQDVALRCDPISGHVSLFWYQQALGQGPEFLTYFQNEAQLDKSGLPSDRFFAERPEGSVSTLKIQRTQQEDSAVYLCASSFRTGGFLEQYFGPGTRLTVT.

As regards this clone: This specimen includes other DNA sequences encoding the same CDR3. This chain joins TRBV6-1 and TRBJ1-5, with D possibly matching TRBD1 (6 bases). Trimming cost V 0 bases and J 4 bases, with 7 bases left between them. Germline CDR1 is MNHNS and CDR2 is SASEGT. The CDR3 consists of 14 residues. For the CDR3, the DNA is TGTGCCAGCAGTGAAGCGAGGGGGAATCAGCCCCAGCATTTT. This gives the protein CASSEARGNQPQHF.

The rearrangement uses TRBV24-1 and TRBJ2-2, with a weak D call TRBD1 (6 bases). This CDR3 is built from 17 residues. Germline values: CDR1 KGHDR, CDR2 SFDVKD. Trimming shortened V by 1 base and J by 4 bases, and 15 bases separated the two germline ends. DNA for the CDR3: TGTGCCACCAGTGATTTCCCCGCAGGGGTGGCCACCGGGGAGCTGTTTTTT. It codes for CATSDFPAGVATGELFF.

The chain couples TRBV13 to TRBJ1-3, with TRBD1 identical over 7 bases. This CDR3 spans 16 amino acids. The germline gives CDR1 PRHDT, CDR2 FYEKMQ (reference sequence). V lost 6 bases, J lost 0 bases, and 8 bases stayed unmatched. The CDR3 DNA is TGTGCCAGCAGTCAACGCGGGACAGTCTCTGGAAACACCATATATTTT. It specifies CASSQRGTVSGNTIYF.

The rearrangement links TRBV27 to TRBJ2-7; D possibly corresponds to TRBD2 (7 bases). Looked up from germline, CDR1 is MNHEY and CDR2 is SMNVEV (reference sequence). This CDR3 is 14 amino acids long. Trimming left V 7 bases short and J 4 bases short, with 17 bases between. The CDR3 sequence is CASISRGAIYEQYV. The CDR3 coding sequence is TGTGCCAGCATCTCCCGGGGGGCTATTTACGAGCAGTACGTC.

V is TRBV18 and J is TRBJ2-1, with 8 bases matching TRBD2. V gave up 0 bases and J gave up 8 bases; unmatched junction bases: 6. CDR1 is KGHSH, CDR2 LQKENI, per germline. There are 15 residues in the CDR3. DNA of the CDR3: TGTGCCAGCTCACCACCGAGGACTAGCCCCCATGAGCAGTTCTTC. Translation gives CASSPPRTSPHEQFF.

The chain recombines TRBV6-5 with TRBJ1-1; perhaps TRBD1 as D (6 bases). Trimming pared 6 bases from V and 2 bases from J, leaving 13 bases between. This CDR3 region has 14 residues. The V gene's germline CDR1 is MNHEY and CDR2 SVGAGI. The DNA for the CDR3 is TGTGCCAGCAGCTGGCGGACAGCAAACACTGAAGCTTTCTTT. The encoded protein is CASSWRTANTEAFF.

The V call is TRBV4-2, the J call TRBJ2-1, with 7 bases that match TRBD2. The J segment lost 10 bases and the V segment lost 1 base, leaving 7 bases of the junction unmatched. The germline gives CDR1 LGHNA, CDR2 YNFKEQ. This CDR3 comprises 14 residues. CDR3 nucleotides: TGTGCCAGCAGCCAAGCGGCGGGAGTTGGCGAGCAGTTCTTC. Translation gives CASSQAAGVGEQFF.

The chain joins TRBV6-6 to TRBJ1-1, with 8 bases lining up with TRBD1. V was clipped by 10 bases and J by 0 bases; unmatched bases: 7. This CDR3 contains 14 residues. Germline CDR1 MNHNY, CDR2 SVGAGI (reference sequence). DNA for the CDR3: TGTGCCACCCAGACAGGGGCCCTGAACACTGAAGCTTTCTTT. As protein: CATQTGALNTEAFF.

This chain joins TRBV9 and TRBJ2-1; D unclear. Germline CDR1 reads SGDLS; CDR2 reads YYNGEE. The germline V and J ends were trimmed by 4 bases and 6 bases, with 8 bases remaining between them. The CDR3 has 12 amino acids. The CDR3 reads CASSPLSNEQFF. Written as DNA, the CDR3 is TGTGCCAGCAGCCCACTCTCCAATGAGCAGTTCTTC.